The 8 T cell receptor beta chains below come from one sample, sequenced in a study of T cells in Graves' hyperthyroidism and ophthalmopathy. There were TCR beta CDR3 regions amplified from RNA transcripts. HTBI primers were employed in a first-round RT-PCR of the TCR CDR3. A single record per CDR3 protein comes from TCRdb applying MiXCR to the multiplex PCR reads. Among roughly 570,000 distinct CDR3 sequences listed, under 60% were seen once. The sample comprised peripheral blood or thyroid tissue (not recorded which). These receptors originate from an adult woman with Graves' disease, either hyperthyroidism or ophthalmopathy (not recorded which).

This chain uses TRBV2 with TRBJ2-5; D is possibly TRBD1 (6 bases). This CDR3 has 14 residues. V was trimmed by 5 bases and J by 1 base, leaving 11 bases between them. Germline V gives CDR1 SNHLY, CDR2 FYNNEI. The CDR3 bases are TGTGCCAGCAGTAGGACAGCTTCCCAAGAGACCCAGTACTTC. Its protein is CASSRTASQETQYF.

Many counts were recorded for this clonotype. V usage is TRBV7-9 and J usage is TRBJ2-7; 7 bases agree with TRBD2. Germline CDR1 SEHNR, CDR2 FQNEAQ (reference sequence). The V and J ends lost 0 bases and 3 bases, in that order; junction bases with no gene match: 8. The length of the CDR3 is 16 residues. The CDR3 loop is CASSLAKTSESYEQYF. The DNA of the CDR3 is TGTGCCAGCAGCTTAGCGAAAACTAGCGAAAGCTACGAGCAGTACTTC.

This clonotype was seen once. The chain combines TRBV25-1 with TRBJ2-2; the D gene is possibly TRBD2 (5 bases). The germline V gene encodes CDR1 MGHDK and CDR2 SYGVNS. The CDR3 is made up of 16 amino acids. V was trimmed by 4 bases and J by 6 bases, leaving 18 bases between them. The CDR3 sequence is CASSAVPNARAGELFF. Written as DNA, the CDR3 is TGTGCCAGCAGTGCTGTCCCGAATGCGAGGGCCGGGGAGCTGTTTTTT.

This clonotype came up a few times. CDR3 sequence reads: CASSLEGGGTYEQYF. For the CDR3, the DNA is TGCGCCAGCAGCTTGGAAGGGGGGGGGACCTACGAGCAGTACTTC. The genes are TRBV5-1 and TRBJ2-7; D might be TRBD2 (7 bases). The CDR3 has 15 amino acids. The V end was cut by 0 bases, the J end by 2 bases, with 12 bases between. Germline CDR1 is SGHRS and CDR2 is YFSETQ.

This chain links TRBV11-1 with TRBJ2-3; weak D call: TRBD2 (5 bases). This CDR3 is built from 15 residues. V lost 10 bases and J lost 0, with 17 bases in between. Germline CDR1 and CDR2: SGHAT and FQDESV (reference sequence). CDR3 DNA: TGTGCCACAGCGATAGACGGACTCAGCACAGATACGCAGTATTTT. It translates to CATAIDGLSTDTQYF.

The chain has TRBV5-1 and TRBJ1-2, with a tentative D call TRBD1 (5 bases). V was shortened by 2 bases and J by 6 bases, with 14 bases between the two germline ends. Germline CDR1 reads SGHRS; CDR2 reads YFSETQ. This CDR3 has 14 residues. The CDR3 DNA follows: TGCGCCAGCAGCTTCCTGCCTGAGGGGCATGGCTACACCTTC. It is translated as CASSFLPEGHGYTF.

To note about this clonotype: A much larger clone differs from this one at a single base, so this may be a read error. The V and J genes are TRBV5-5 and TRBJ2-7; D possibly uses TRBD1 or TRBD2 (5 bases each). Germline lookup yields CDR1 SGHKS and CDR2 YYEKEE (reference sequence). Trimming shortened V by 2 bases and J by 5 bases, and 23 bases separated the two germline ends. The CDR3 consists of 17 residues. The CDR3 DNA is TGTGCCAGCAGCTTTGTTGTAGGGGACCAGCCCCTCGACGAGCAGTACTTC. Protein sequence: CASSFVVGDQPLDEQYF.

V is TRBV7-2 and J is TRBJ2-7; TRBD2 matches 8 bases. CDR1 and CDR2 (germline): SGHTA, FQGNSA. V was clipped by 5 bases and J by 4 bases; unmatched bases: 10. This CDR3 is 15 amino acids long. For the CDR3, the DNA is TGTGCCAGCAGCCCTGTAATAGCGGGGATATACGAGCAGTACTTC. It is translated as CASSPVIAGIYEQYF.